The 27 T cell receptor beta chains below all came from one sample that was sequenced in a study of blood T cells in healthy people across ages. A second PCR of roughly 7 to 11 cycles used a sample-barcoded 5' primer and a J-beta primer mix. TCRdb re-derived calls from the 5' RACE reads in MiXCR, one entry per CDR3 protein. The profile shows under 1,100,000 distinct CDR3 sequences, about 23% of them singletons. This sample also belongs to another study, concerning T cells of mothers and their children.

Sample: blood. The receptors come from a girl aged 2-15 years in good health.

Comments on this clonotype: This may be a read error: a much more frequent sequence differs by one nucleotide. The chain has TRBV19 and TRBJ2-5; D unclear. The tail of the sequence fits TRBJ2-1 better, so the J call may be wrong. The germline gives CDR1 LNHDA, CDR2 SQIVND (reference sequence). The CDR3 has 14 residues. CDR3 bases: TGTGCCTGTAGTTCGGTTTTGGGTGGGAATGAGCAGTTCTTC. Translated: CACSSVLGGNEQFF.

This clonotype was found a few times. The rearrangement uses TRBV7-2 and TRBJ2-7; D is possibly TRBD1 (6 bases). Trimming pared 0 bases from V and 5 bases from J, leaving 8 bases between. This CDR3 has 13 residues. CDR1 and CDR2 (germline): SGHTA, FQGNSA. CDR3 nucleotides: TGTGCCAGCAGCTTAGCGCCAGGGGACGAGCAGTACTTC. Amino acids: CASSLAPGDEQYF. Complete variable domain (other parts from reference TRBV7-2 and TRBJ2-7): GAGVSQSPSNKVTEKGKDVELRCDPISGHTALYWYRQSLGQGLEFLIYFQGNSAPDKSGLPSDRFSAERTGGSVSTLTIQRTQQEDSAVYLCASSLAPGDEQYFGPGTRLTVT.

This chain connects TRBV3-1 to TRBJ2-1; D unclear. Trimming shortened V by 3 bases and J by 10 bases, and 13 bases separated the two germline ends. The CDR3 consists of 13 residues. Germline V gene sequence: CDR1 LGHDT, CDR2 YNNKEL (reference sequence). The CDR3 DNA sequence: TGTGCCAGCAGCCATCAAGCCCCCGTAGAGCAGTTCTTC. This sequence encodes CASSHQAPVEQFF.

The chain employs TRBV9 and TRBJ2-5; 11 bases are a match to TRBD2. V dropped 6 bases and J dropped 4; count of bases not matched to a gene: 5. The V gene's germline CDR1 is SGDLS and CDR2 YYNGEE. This CDR3 contains 14 residues. The CDR3 protein is CASNVGLAGETQYF. The CDR3 DNA reads TGTGCCAGCAACGTCGGACTAGCGGGAGAGACCCAGTACTTC.

There are a few counts of this clonotype. The chain uses TRBV5-5 and TRBJ2-1, with D unresolved. CDR1 is SGHKS, CDR2 YYEKEE, per germline (reference sequence). The ends were cut back, 3 bases at V and 2 bases at J, with 15 bases in the middle. CDR3 length: 16 amino acids. The CDR3 nucleotides are TGTGCCAGCAGCTCGAACGGAGAACCAACCTACAATGAGCAGTTCTTC. Protein product: CASSSNGEPTYNEQFF.

V and J are TRBV3-1 and TRBJ2-1, with a possible D match to TRBD2 (5 bases). CDR1 is LGHDT, CDR2 YNNKEL, per germline (reference sequence). V was trimmed by 7 bases and J by 8 bases, leaving 12 bases between them. This CDR3 has 12 residues. CDR3 sequence (DNA): TGTGCCAGCACCTCGGAGGTTCATGAGCAGTTCTTC. Its translation is CASTSEVHEQFF.

This clonotype was picked up a small number of times. The rearrangement uses TRBV10-3 and TRBJ2-3; D unresolved. This CDR3 region has 14 residues. V was clipped by 8 bases and J by 0 bases, with 12 bases between them. In germline, CDR1 is ENHRY, CDR2 SYGVKD. The CDR3 coding sequence is TGTGCCATCGGTCCCCTACTAAGCACAGATACGCAGTATTTT. Its protein product is CAIGPLLSTDTQYF.

This chain uses TRBV4-1 with TRBJ2-1, with 7 bases lining up with TRBD1. J lost 5 bases, V lost 4 bases, and 5 bases had no gene match. Germline CDR1 and CDR2: MGHRA and YSYEKL. This CDR3 has 14 amino acids. CDR3 sequence reads: CASSLLTGNNEQFF. In nucleotides, the CDR3 is TGCGCCAGCAGCCTATTGACAGGGAACAATGAGCAGTTCTTC.

The CDR3 sequence is CSVEREPRNEQFF. CDR3 nucleotides: TGCAGCGTTGAAAGGGAGCCGAGGAATGAGCAGTTCTTC. J is TRBJ2-1 and V is TRBV29-1, with a possible D match to TRBD2 (5 bases). This CDR3 is 13 amino acids long. The ends were cut back, 2 bases at V and 7 bases at J, with 12 bases in the middle. Germline V gene data show CDR1 as SQVTM and CDR2 as ANQGSEA.

The sample holds a few counts of this clonotype. This chain joins TRBV5-1 and TRBJ2-3; D might be TRBD2 (5 bases). From germline, CDR1 is SGHRS and CDR2 YFSETQ. The CDR3 is 16 amino acids. Trimming shortened V by 2 bases and J by 0 bases, and 13 bases separated the two germline ends. The CDR3 loop is CASSFAFAGSTDTQYF. DNA of the CDR3: TGCGCCAGCAGCTTCGCTTTTGCGGGTAGCACAGATACGCAGTATTTT. Full variable domain (remainder filled in from reference TRBV5-1 and TRBJ2-3): KAGVTQTPRYLIKTRGQQVTLSCSPISGHRSVSWYQQTPGQGLQFLFEYFSETQRNKGNFPGRFSGRQFSNSRSEMNVSTLELGDSALYLCASSFAFAGSTDTQYFGPGTRLTVL.

The chain couples TRBV12-3 or TRBV12-4 to TRBJ1-2; the match to TRBD1 covers 8 bases. The CDR3 covers 15 residues. V lost 4 bases to trimming and J lost 4 bases; unmatched junction nucleotides: 8. The chain's CDR3 is CASSYGRGRLYGYTF. The CDR3 DNA reads TGTGCCAGCAGTTATGGCAGGGGGCGGCTCTATGGCTACACCTTC.

The chain employs TRBV29-1 and TRBJ2-4; 7 bases match TRBD1. With V trimmed by 3 bases and J by 5 bases, 7 bases remained unmatched. The CDR3 contains 14 residues. Germline V lookup: CDR1 SQVTM, CDR2 ANQGSEA. CDR3 region: CSVDRGLGENIQYF. In nucleotides, the CDR3 is TGCAGCGTTGATAGGGGGCTAGGAGAAAACATTCAGTACTTC.

The chain couples TRBV29-1 to TRBJ2-5; D is perhaps TRBD1 (5 bases). The J call may be incorrect, as the DNA end agrees better with TRBJ2-7. CDR3 length: 13 amino acids. Germline V gene sequence: CDR1 SQVTM, CDR2 ANQGSEA. In nucleotides, the CDR3 is TGCAGCGCTACAGGACGTTACTCCTACGAGCAGTACTTC. It specifies CSATGRYSYEQYF.

The chain employs TRBV25-1 and TRBJ1-2; D is undetermined. The CDR3 sequence is 13 residues long. V lost 0 bases, J lost 8 bases, and 10 bases lay in between. Germline CDR1 MGHDK, CDR2 SYGVNS. CDR3 nucleotides: TGTGCCAGCAGTGAATATTGGGGAGAGGGCTACACCTTC. Its protein is CASSEYWGEGYTF.

The rearrangement uses TRBV25-1 and TRBJ2-1; 15 nucleotides match TRBD2. Germline loops: CDR1 MGHDK, CDR2 SYGVNS. CDR3 length: 15 amino acids. With 1 base clipped from V and 9 bases from J, the junction kept 1 base outside the gene matches. DNA of the CDR3: TGTGCCAGCAGTGAATGGGGACTAGCGGGAGGTGAGCAGTTCTTC. It encodes CASSEWGLAGGEQFF.

This clonotype came up a few times. The gene calls are TRBV5-1 and TRBJ1-2; 7 nucleotides align to TRBD1. Germline trimming cut 5 bases from V and 8 bases from J; bases unmatched to any gene: 15. CDR1 SGHRS and CDR2 YFSETQ come from the germline V gene. The CDR3 spans 15 residues. The CDR3 bases are TGCGCCAGCAGTTATACGGGACAGCCGGTGGGCGGCTACACCTTC. It is translated as CASSYTGQPVGGYTF.

This chain connects TRBV20-1 to TRBJ2-3; D not resolved. V lost 6 bases, J lost 2 bases, and 9 bases lay in between. Germline CDR1 and CDR2: DFQATT and SNEGSKA (reference sequence). This CDR3 is built from 12 residues. In nucleotides, the CDR3 is TGCAGTGCGGCGGTAAACACAGATACGCAGTATTTT. Translating it yields CSAAVNTDTQYF.

This clonotype was recorded a few times. The chain joins TRBV6-6 to TRBJ1-4; 7 bases map to TRBD1. CDR3 length equals 14 residues. The germline CDR1 and CDR2 sequences are MNHNY and SVGAGI (reference sequence). V was pared by 2 bases and J by 8 bases, with 5 bases of the junction left unmatched. CDR3: CASSYVRGNEKLFF. CDR3 DNA: TGTGCCAGCAGTTACGTCAGGGGGAACGAAAAACTGTTTTTT.

V and J are TRBV11-2 and TRBJ2-5, with D hard to call. The J call may be in error: the DNA end matches TRBJ2-7 better. The length of the CDR3 is 18 residues. Germline CDR1 is SGHAT and CDR2 is FQNNGV. CDR3 coding DNA: TGTGCCAGCAGCTCGGATAGGGCAGGTCGGGCAATGGGCTACGAGCAGTACTTC. Amino acid sequence: CASSSDRAGRAMGYEQYF.

On this clonotype itself: Just one base apart from a much larger clone, this may be a read error. The chain employs TRBV12-3 or TRBV12-4 and TRBJ1-2, with 9 nucleotides matching TRBD1. The CDR3 is 13 amino acids. Trimming took 6 bases from V and 5 from J; bases not matched to a gene: 4. The CDR3 DNA sequence: TGTGCCAGCAGGTTTGGGACAGGGTATGGCTACACCTTC. Its protein product is CASRFGTGYGYTF.

The CDR3 region is CASSEKESLYGYTF. The DNA for the CDR3 is TGTGCCAGCAGTGAAAAGGAGTCTCTCTATGGCTACACCTTC. The chain joins TRBV2 to TRBJ1-2; no definite D call. Per germline, CDR1 SNHLY and CDR2 FYNNEI. Trimming cost V 2 bases and J 4 bases, with 11 bases left between them. The CDR3 loop spans 14 amino acids.

This clonotype occurred once. The chain employs TRBV10-3 and TRBJ2-1; TRBD1 is a possible D gene (6 bases). The germline CDR1 and CDR2 sequences are ENHRY and SYGVKD. V was clipped by 8 bases and J by 8 bases, with 16 bases between them. The CDR3 has 13 residues. This CDR3 is CAIRPGERDEQFF. CDR3 DNA: TGTGCCATCCGACCAGGGGAGAGGGATGAGCAGTTCTTC.

V and J are TRBV5-1 and TRBJ2-7; the D gene is possibly TRBD2 (6 bases). This CDR3 region has 17 residues. The germline gives CDR1 SGHRS, CDR2 YFSETQ. V was trimmed by 0 bases and J by 2 bases, leaving 18 bases between them. CDR3 DNA sequence: TGCGCCAGCAGCTTGGTGGCGGGACGACTGCACCCCTACGAGCAGTACTTC. It translates to CASSLVAGRLHPYEQYF.

This chain connects TRBV18 to TRBJ2-1, with D possibly matching TRBD1 (6 bases). The CDR3 extends over 13 amino acids. Trimming stripped 3 bases from V and 7 bases from J, with 10 bases between. In germline, CDR1 is KGHSH, CDR2 LQKENI. CDR3 protein: CASSPDRRNEQFF. The DNA for the CDR3 is TGTGCCAGCTCACCCGACAGGAGAAATGAGCAGTTCTTC.

The chain links TRBV12-3 or TRBV12-4 to TRBJ1-5; D is ambiguous. There are 14 residues in the CDR3. Trimming stripped 8 bases from V and 3 bases from J, with 14 bases between. Written as DNA, the CDR3 is TGTGCCAGCTTATCAGAGGGAATCAATCAGCCCCAGCATTTT. It codes for CASLSEGINQPQHF.

In its sample, this clonotype was seen a few times. The rearrangement uses TRBV12-3 or TRBV12-4 and TRBJ2-5; 7 positions match TRBD1. TRBJ2-1 explains the end of the DNA better; the J call may be wrong. The CDR3 runs to 16 residues. CDR3 region: CASSLSFGTVVNEQFF. The CDR3 DNA is TGTGCCAGCAGTTTATCCTTCGGGACAGTGGTCAATGAGCAGTTCTTC.

J is TRBJ2-7 and V is TRBV2, with a possible D match to TRBD2 (6 bases). The CDR3 totals 14 residues. CDR1 is SNHLY, CDR2 FYNNEI, per germline. V gave up 6 bases and J gave up 2 bases, with 14 bases separating them. CDR3 sequence reads: CASSGRDWPYEQYF. CDR3 DNA sequence: TGTGCCAGCAGCGGCCGGGACTGGCCCTACGAGCAGTACTTC.